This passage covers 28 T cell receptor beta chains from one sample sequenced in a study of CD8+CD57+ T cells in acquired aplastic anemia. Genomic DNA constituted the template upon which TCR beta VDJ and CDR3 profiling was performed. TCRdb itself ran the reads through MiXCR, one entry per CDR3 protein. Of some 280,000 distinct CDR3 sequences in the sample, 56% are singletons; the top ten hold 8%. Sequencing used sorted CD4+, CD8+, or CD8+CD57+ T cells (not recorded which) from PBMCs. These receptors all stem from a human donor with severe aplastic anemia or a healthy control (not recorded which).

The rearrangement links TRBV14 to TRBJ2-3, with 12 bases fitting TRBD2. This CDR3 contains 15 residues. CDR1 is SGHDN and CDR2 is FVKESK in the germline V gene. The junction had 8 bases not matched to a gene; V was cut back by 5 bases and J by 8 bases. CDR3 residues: CASSATSGGHVTQYF. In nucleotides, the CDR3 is TGTGCCAGCAGCGCGACTAGCGGGGGCCACGTTACGCAGTATTTT.

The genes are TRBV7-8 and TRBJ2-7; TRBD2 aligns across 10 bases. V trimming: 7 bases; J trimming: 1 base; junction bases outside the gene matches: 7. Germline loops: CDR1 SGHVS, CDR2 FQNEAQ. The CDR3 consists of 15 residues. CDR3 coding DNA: TGTGCCAGCAACCCAAGCGGGGGGGTATCCTACGAGCAGTACTTC. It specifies CASNPSGGVSYEQYF.

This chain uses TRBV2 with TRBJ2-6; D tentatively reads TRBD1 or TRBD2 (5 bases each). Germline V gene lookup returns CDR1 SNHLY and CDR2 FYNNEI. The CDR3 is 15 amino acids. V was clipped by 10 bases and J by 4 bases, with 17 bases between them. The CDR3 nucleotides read TGTGCCAACTCTGAGGGGAAGGCGGGGGCCAACGTCCTGACTTTC. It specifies CANSEGKAGANVLTF.

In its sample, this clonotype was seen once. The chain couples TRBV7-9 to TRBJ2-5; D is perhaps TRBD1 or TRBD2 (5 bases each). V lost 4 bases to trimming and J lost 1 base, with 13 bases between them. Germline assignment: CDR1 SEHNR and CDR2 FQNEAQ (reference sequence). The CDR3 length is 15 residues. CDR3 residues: CASSSFRDRQETQYF. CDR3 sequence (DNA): TGTGCCAGCAGCTCATTCCGGGACCGCCAAGAGACCCAGTACTTC.

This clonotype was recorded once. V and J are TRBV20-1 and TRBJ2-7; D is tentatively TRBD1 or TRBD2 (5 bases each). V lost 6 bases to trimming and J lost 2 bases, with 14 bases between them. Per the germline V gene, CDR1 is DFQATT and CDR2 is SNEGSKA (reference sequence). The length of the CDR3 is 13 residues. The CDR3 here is CSAPRDGPYEQYF. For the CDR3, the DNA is TGCAGTGCCCCTCGGGACGGTCCCTACGAGCAGTACTTC.

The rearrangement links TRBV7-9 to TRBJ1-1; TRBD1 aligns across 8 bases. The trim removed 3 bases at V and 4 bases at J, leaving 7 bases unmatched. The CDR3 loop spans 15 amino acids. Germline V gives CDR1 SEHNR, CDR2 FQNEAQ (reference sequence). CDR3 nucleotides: TGTGCCAGCAGCTTGGACGACAGGGGATTCACTGAAGCTTTCTTT. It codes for CASSLDDRGFTEAFF.

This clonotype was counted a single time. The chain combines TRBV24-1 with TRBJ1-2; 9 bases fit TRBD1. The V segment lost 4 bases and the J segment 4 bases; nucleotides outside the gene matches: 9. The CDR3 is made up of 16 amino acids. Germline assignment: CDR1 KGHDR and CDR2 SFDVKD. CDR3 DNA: TGTGCCACCAGTGACCACACAGGGGGCCGAGGCTATGGCTACACCTTC. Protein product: CATSDHTGGRGYGYTF.

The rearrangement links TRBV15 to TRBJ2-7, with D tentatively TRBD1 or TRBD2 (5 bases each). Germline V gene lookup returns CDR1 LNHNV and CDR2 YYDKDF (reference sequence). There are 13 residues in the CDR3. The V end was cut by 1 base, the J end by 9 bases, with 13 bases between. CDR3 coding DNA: TGTGCCACCAGCAGAGGCAGACCCGGGGCGCAGTACTTC. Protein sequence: CATSRGRPGAQYF. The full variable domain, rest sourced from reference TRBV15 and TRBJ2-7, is DAMVIQNPRYQVTQFGKPVTLSCSQTLNHNVMYWYQQKSSQAPKLLFHYYDKDFNNEADTPDNFQSRRPNTSFCFLDIRSPGLGDTAMYLCATSRGRPGAQYFGPGTRLTVT.

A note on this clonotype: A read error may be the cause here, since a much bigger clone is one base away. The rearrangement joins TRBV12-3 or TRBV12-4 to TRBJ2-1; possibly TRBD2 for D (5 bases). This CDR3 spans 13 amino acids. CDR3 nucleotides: TGTGCCAGCAGGGAAGATGACTACGATGAGCAGTTCTTC. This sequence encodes CASREDDYDEQFF.

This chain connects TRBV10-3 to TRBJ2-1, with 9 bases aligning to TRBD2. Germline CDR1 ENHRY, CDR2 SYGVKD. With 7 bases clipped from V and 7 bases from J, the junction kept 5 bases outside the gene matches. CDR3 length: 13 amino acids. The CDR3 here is CAIMAGGGNEQFF. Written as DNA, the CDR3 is TGTGCCATCATGGCGGGAGGGGGAAATGAGCAGTTCTTC.

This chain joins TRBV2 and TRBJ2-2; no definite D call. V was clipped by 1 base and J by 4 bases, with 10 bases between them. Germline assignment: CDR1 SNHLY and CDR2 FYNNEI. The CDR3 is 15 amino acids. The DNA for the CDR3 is TGTGCCAGCAGTGAAGGACTTCTAGGCACCGGGGAGCTGTTTTTT. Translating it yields CASSEGLLGTGELFF.

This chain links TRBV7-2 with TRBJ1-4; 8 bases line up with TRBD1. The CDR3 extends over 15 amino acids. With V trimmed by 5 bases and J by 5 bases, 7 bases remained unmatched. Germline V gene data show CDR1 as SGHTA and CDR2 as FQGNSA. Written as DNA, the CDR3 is TGTGCCAGCAGCCCCCCCTGGACAGGGAATGAAAAACTGTTTTTT. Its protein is CASSPPWTGNEKLFF.

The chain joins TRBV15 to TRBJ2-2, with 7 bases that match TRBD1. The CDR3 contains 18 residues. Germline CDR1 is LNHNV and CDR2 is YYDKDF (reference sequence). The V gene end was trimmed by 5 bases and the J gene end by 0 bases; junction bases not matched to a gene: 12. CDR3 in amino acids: CATSSRDRTPANTGELFF. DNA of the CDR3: TGTGCCACCAGCTCCCGGGACAGAACACCTGCGAACACCGGGGAGCTGTTTTTT.

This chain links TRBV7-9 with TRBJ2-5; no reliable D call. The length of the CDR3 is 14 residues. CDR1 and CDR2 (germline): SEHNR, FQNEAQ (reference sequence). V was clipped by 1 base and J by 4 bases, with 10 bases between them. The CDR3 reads CASSLVIPRETQYF. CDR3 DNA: TGTGCCAGCAGCTTAGTCATTCCCCGAGAGACCCAGTACTTC.

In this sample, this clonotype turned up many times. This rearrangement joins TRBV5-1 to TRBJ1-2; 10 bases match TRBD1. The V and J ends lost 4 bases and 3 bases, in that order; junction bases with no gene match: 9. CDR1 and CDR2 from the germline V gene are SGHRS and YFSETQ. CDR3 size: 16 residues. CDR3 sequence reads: CASSQVLGTGDYGYTF. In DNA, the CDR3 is TGCGCCAGCAGCCAAGTACTCGGGACAGGGGACTATGGCTACACCTTC.

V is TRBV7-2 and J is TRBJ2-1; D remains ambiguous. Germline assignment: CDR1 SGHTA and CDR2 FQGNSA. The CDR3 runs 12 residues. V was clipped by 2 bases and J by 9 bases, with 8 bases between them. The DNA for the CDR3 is TGTGCCAGCAGCTTACTAGACACTGAGCAGTTCTTC. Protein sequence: CASSLLDTEQFF. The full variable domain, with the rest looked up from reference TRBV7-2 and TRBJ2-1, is GAGVSQSPSNKVTEKGKDVELRCDPISGHTALYWYRQSLGQGLEFLIYFQGNSAPDKSGLPSDRFSAERTGGSVSTLTIQRTQQEDSAVYLCASSLLDTEQFFGPGTRLTVL.

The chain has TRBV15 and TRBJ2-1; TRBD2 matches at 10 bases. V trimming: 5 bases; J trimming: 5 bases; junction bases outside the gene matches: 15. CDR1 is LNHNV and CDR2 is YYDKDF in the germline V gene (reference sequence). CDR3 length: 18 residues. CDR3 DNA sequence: TGTGCCACCAGCGGTAGGACTAGCGGCCGCCCATTACACAATGAGCAGTTCTTC. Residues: CATSGRTSGRPLHNEQFF.

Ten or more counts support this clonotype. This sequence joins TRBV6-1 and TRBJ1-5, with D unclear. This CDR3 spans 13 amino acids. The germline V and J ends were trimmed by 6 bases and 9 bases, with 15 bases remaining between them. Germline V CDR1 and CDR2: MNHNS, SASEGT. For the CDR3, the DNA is TGTGCCAGCAGAGCGACTTACGCCGGGCCCCAGCATTTT. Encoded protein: CASRATYAGPQHF.

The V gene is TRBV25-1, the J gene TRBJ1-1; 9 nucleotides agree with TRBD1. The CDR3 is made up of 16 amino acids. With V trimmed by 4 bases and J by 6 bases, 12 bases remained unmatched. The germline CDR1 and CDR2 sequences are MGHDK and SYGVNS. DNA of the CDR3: TGTGCCAGCAGTGCGACCCGGGGACAGGGAAACCCTGAAGCTTTCTTT. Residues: CASSATRGQGNPEAFF.

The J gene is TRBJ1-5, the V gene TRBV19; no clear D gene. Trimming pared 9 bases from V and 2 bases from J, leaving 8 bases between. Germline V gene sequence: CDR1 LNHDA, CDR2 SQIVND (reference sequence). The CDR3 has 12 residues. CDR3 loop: CASHRGNQPQHF. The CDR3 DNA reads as TGTGCCAGCCATAGGGGCAATCAGCCCCAGCATTTT.

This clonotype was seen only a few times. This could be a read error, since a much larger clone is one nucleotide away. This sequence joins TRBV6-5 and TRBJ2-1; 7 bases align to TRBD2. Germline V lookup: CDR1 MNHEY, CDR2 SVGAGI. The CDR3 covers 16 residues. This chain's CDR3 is CASSELRGLVNNEQLF. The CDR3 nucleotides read TGTGCCAGCAGCGAACTCAGAGGACTAGTCAACAATGAGCAGCTCTTC.

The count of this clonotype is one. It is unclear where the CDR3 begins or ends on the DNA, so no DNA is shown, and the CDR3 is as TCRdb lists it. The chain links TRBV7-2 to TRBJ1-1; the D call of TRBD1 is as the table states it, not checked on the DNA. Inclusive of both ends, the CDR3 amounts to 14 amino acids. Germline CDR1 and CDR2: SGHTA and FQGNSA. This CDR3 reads CASSSWGAGAEALF.

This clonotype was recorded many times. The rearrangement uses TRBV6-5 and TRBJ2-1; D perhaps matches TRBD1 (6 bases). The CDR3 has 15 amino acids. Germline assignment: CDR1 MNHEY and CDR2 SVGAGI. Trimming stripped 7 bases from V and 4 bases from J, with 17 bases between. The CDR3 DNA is TGTGCCAGCACCCAACTTGGGGGCGGGTACAATGAGCAGTTCTTC. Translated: CASTQLGGGYNEQFF.

CDR3 amino acids: CASSVQGGPNNYGYTF. CDR3 DNA sequence: TGTGCCAGCAGCGTACAGGGGGGTCCAAATAACTATGGCTACACCTTC. V gene TRBV2 combines with J gene TRBJ1-2; 8 bases are shared with TRBD1. This CDR3 has 16 residues. The germline CDR1 and CDR2 sequences are SNHLY and FYNNEI. V was pared by 6 bases and J by 1 base, with 10 bases of the junction left unmatched.

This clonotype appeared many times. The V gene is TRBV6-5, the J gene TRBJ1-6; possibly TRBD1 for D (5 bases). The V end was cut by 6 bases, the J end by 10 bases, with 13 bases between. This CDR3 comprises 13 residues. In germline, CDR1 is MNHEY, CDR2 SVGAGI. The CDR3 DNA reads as TGTGCCAGCAGAGCAGGGTTCGAATCACCCCTCCACTTT. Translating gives CASRAGFESPLHF.

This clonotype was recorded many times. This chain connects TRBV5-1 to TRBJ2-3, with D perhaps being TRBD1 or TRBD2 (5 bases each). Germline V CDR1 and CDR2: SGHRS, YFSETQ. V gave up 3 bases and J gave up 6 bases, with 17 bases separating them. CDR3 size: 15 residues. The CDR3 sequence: CASSWGSGDGDTQYF. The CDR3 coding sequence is TGCGCCAGCAGCTGGGGGAGTGGAGACGGGGATACGCAGTATTTT.

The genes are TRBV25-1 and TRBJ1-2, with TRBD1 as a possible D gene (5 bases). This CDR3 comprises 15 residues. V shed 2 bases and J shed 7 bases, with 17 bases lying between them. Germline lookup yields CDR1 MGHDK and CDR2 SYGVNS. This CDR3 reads CASSELGHTESGYTF. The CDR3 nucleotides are TGTGCCAGCAGTGAACTAGGACACACGGAGAGTGGCTACACCTTC.

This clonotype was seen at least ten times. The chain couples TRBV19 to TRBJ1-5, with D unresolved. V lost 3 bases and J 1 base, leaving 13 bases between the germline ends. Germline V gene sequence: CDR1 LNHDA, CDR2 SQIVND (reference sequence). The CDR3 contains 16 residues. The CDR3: CASSMGVERSNQPQHF. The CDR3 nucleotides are TGTGCCAGTAGTATGGGAGTGGAGAGGAGCAATCAGCCCCAGCATTTT.